One T cell receptor (beta chain) is described in this entry. Its antigen is currently unknown. This sample was included in a study of T cell repertoires in cytomegalovirus infection. Study summary: HLA-C-restricted CMV epitopes, recently identified, and well-studied HLA-B-restricted ones were used by the study. Matching HLA type and CMV infection were both indicated by public TCR beta signatures.

General study points: Clonotypes of TCR beta that were HLA-C-restricted and CMV-specific dominated the ex vivo response. CMV carriers with the relevant HLA were identified by cumulative public TCR beta family frequency.

TCRdb passed the reads through MiXCR, listing each CDR3 protein once. The sample carries 200,000 or so distinct CDR3 sequences, around 35% recorded once. Germline CDR1 MGHRA, CDR2 YSYEKL. The CDR3 totals 15 residues. Trimming took off 0 bases at V and 9 bases at J, with 15 bases between the two ends. This TCR was sampled from a human donor in good health (CMV status not recorded). Some clones in this sample may be carry-over from other donors' samples. Here the sequenced sample was CD8+ T cells from cultured PBMCs, taken from culture after CMV antigen stimulation. The chain has TRBV4-1 and TRBJ1-5, with TRBD1 as a possible D gene (5 bases). CDR3 DNA: TGCGCCAGCAGCCAAGATCAACGGGGGGGAGGGCCCCAGCATTTT. Residues: CASSQDQRGGGPQHF.